The next 8 T cell receptor beta chains were all read from a single sample in a study of OX40 agonist ivuxolimab in advanced cancers. Sequencing used immunoSEQ multiplex PCR; TCRdb keeps in-frame clones, though not all of them. This sample has tens of thousands of clones; 84% occur once, and the top ten carry around 0.84%. The specimen comprised CD4+ or CD8+ T cells sorted from blood, sampled in a trial of the OX40 agonist ivuxolimab. The origin of the receptors is an adult with an advanced solid tumor such as melanoma, head and neck, liver or kidney cancer.

The rearrangement uses TRBV2 and TRBJ2-4; D possibly uses TRBD1 or TRBD2 (6 bases each). The CDR3 totals 14 residues. CDR1 is SNHLY, CDR2 FYNNEI, per germline. V shed 6 bases and J shed 3 bases, with 12 bases lying between them. The CDR3 here is CASRRGDGKNIQYF. CDR3 DNA sequence: TGTGCCAGCAGGAGGGGGGATGGCAAAAACATTCAGTACTTC.

The V call is TRBV6-1, the J call TRBJ1-3; maybe TRBD1 (5 bases). The CDR3 runs 15 residues. V lost 4 bases and J 4 bases, leaving 14 bases between the germline ends. Germline lookup yields CDR1 MNHNS and CDR2 SASEGT. CDR3 nucleotide sequence: TGTGCCAGCAGTGCTTCAGGGTTTCAAGGAAACACCATATATTTT. Translating it yields CASSASGFQGNTIYF.

This sequence joins TRBV7-2 and TRBJ1-2; 8 bases are shared with TRBD1. CDR1 is SGHTA, CDR2 FQGNSA, per germline. The CDR3 spans 13 residues. With V trimmed by 5 bases and J by 7 bases, 6 bases remained unmatched. The CDR3 DNA reads as TGTGCCAGCAGCCGGACAGGGATCGGTGGCTACACCTTC. Its protein is CASSRTGIGGYTF.

The chain has TRBV4-3 and TRBJ1-1, with D perhaps matching TRBD1 (6 bases). The CDR3 is 19 amino acids. Looked up from germline, CDR1 is LGHNA and CDR2 is YSLEER. V was pared by 0 bases and J by 4 bases, with 24 bases between. The CDR3 reads CASSQDQMRSRGSLTEAFF. CDR3 bases: TGCGCCAGCAGCCAAGATCAGATGAGGTCCAGGGGTAGCCTCACTGAAGCTTTCTTT.

The J gene is TRBJ1-4, the V gene TRBV28, with TRBD1 as a possible D gene (5 bases). Trimming stripped 8 bases from V and 4 bases from J, with 11 bases between. The CDR3 runs 13 residues. The germline V gene has CDR1 MDHEN and CDR2 SYDVKM. The CDR3 DNA reads as TGTGCCAGCGTGGGGCGGAATAATGAAAAACTGTTTTTT. Protein sequence: CASVGRNNEKLFF.

The chain has TRBV29-1 and TRBJ2-7, with 12 positions matching TRBD2. V shed 6 bases and J 5 bases; nucleotides not matched to a gene: 5. Germline loops: CDR1 SQVTM, CDR2 ANQGSEA. CDR3 size: 13 residues. The DNA for the CDR3 is TGCAGCGTCCTGACTAGCGGGGGTAACGAGCAGTACTTC. Translation: CSVLTSGGNEQYF.

This chain uses TRBV28 with TRBJ1-2; D unclear. Trimming took 4 bases from V and 2 from J, leaving 11 bases between them. The CDR3 extends over 14 amino acids. The germline V gene encodes CDR1 MDHEN and CDR2 SYDVKM. The CDR3 protein is CASSSATENYGYTF. The CDR3 DNA sequence: TGTGCCAGCAGTTCCGCGACGGAGAACTATGGCTACACCTTC.

The chain is built from TRBV6-5 and TRBJ2-7; D is perhaps TRBD2 (7 bases). Germline values: CDR1 MNHEY, CDR2 SVGAGI. V was trimmed by 6 bases and J by 2 bases, leaving 17 bases between them. CDR3 length equals 15 residues. The CDR3 spells CASSLTAGATYEQYF. In DNA, the CDR3 is TGTGCCAGCAGCTTAACGGCGGGGGCTACCTACGAGCAGTACTTC.